This T cell receptor beta chain was captured by sequencing in a study of PD-1 blockade in classical Hodgkin lymphoma. Study observations and caveats: CD4+ TCR diversity, unlike CD8+, climbed significantly by C4D1.

On this clone itself: Its specificity is not known.

V was clipped by 3 bases and J by 4 bases, with 7 bases between them. The CDR3 is made up of 13 amino acids. Germline CDR1 reads MDHEN; CDR2 reads SYDVKM. The time point: cycle 4 day 1 (C4D1), after less than seven weeks of nivolumab. Every patient experienced relapse after autologous stem cell transplantation, and brentuximab vedotin exposure varied. Purification of CD4+ T cells from thawed PBMCs was achieved by magnetic negative selection. Patients' outcomes at their best amounted to complete response, partial response or progressive disease. Assay used: immunoSEQ multiplex PCR; TCRdb lists only in-frame clones, some missing. Of around 18,000 clones in the sample, roughly 65% are singletons; the top ten hold nearly 2.5%.

The chain recombines TRBV28 with TRBJ2-1; D not certain. The sequences come from CD4+ T cells from blood, collected before the fourth cycle of nivolumab. This sequence was found in a human donor with classical Hodgkin lymphoma. The CDR3 DNA reads as TGTGCCAGCAGTTTGAACAGATACAATGAGCAGTTCTTC. Translated: CASSLNRYNEQFF.